Listed below are T cell receptor beta chains from one sample, sequenced in a study of radiotherapy plus CTLA-4 blockade in lung cancer. The assay was immunoSEQ multiplex PCR, and TCRdb's table has in-frame clones only and misses some. The sample has under 55,000 clones, approximately 79% seen once; the top ten hold 2.5% to 4%. Specimen: peripheral blood, collected from a patient treated with radiotherapy plus ipilimumab. These receptor sequences come from a human donor with non-small cell lung cancer who had a partial response to radiotherapy plus ipilimumab. Both conserved end residues are part of each CDR3. The D gene is left open where the match is weak. Some rows mark clone size as missing; the rest say once, few, many or name a class of expanded clone.

TRBJ2-5,.,16,TRBD1,TRBV18,TGTGCCAGCTCACCCACGGGACAGGGGGCTCCAGAGACCCAGTACTTC,CASSPTGQGAPETQYF
TRBJ2-7,.,13,.,TRBV19,TGTGCCAGTAGCCTCGTCGGGTTTTACGAGCAGTACTTC,CASSLVGFYEQYF
TRBJ1-1,.,13,TRBD1,TRBV19,TGTGCCAGTAGCCCGACAGGGAGCACTGAAGCTTTCTTT,CASSPTGSTEAFF
TRBJ2-5,.,15,TRBD2,TRBV19,TGTGCCAGTAGTCCCCTGGGAGCGGGGCAAGAGACCCAGTACTTC,CASSPLGAGQETQYF
TRBJ2-3,.,15,.,TRBV9,TGTGCCAGCAGCGTAGCTTCCGGGTATGGGGATACGCAGTATTTT,CASSVASGYGDTQYF
TRBJ2-3,.,17,TRBD1,TRBV5-1,TGCGCCAGCAGCTTGGATCAGGGGGCTATGAGCACAGATACGCAGTATTTT,CASSLDQGAMSTDTQYF
TRBJ1-6,.,17,.,TRBV27,TGTGCCAGCAGTTTCAACAGGATCGGCTCCTATAATTCACCCCTCCACTTT,CASSFNRIGSYNSPLHF
TRBJ2-7,.,15,TRBD2,TRBV5-1,TGCGCCAGCAGCTTAGCCGGGGGGGCCTCCTACGAGCAGTACTTC,CASSLAGGASYEQYF
TRBJ1-5,.,14,TRBD1,TRBV10-3,TGTGCCATCGCCCGGGCAGGGGGCGATCAGCCCCAGCATTTT,CAIARAGGDQPQHF
TRBJ2-2,few,13,TRBD2,TRBV6-1,TGTGCCAGCCGGTGGGGGGGGGCCGGGGAGCTGTTTTTT,CASRWGGAGELFF
TRBJ2-4,few,13,.,TRBV29-1,TGCAGCGTTGCCAGGGATTTAAAAAACATTCAGTACTTC,CSVARDLKNIQYF
TRBJ1-2,.,14,.,TRBV28,TGTGCCAGCAGTTTCATGGACAGTTTCTATGGCTACACCTTC,CASSFMDSFYGYTF
TRBJ2-2,once,15,.,TRBV19,TGTGCCAGTAGTAGGCCCGCTGACAAAACCGGGGAGCTGTTTTTT,CASSRPADKTGELFF
TRBJ2-3,.,13,.,TRBV2,TGTGCCAGCAGGACAACAGGGACAGATACGCAGTATTTT,CASRTTGTDTQYF
TRBJ1-1,.,15,.,TRBV5-6,TGTGCCAGCAGCGAATACAGGCGGATGAACACTGAAGCTTTCTTT,CASSEYRRMNTEAFF
TRBJ1-4,once,14,.,TRBV11-2,TGTGCCAGCAGCTTCCACGGGTCCGGAGAAAAACTGTTTTTT,CASSFHGSGEKLFF
TRBJ1-4,.,15,.,TRBV5-1,TGCGCCAGCAGCGCGCTCACTACAACTAATGAAAAACTGTTTTTT,CASSALTTTNEKLFF
TRBJ1-4,few,12,.,TRBV7-9,TGTGCCAGCAGCTTATGGAGTGAAAAACTGTTTTTT,CASSLWSEKLFF
TRBJ2-7,.,14,.,TRBV6-5,TGTGCCAGCAGTCCCGGGACACCGCGAGGGGAGCAGTACTTC,CASSPGTPRGEQYF
TRBJ2-3,few,16,TRBD2,TRBV7-9,TGTGCCAGCAGCTCTCTAGCGGGGGCCATCACAGATACGCAGTATTTT,CASSSLAGAITDTQYF
TRBJ2-2,.,14,.,TRBV11-3,TGTGCCAGCAGCTCCCGCCCAGGAGGCGGGGAGCTGTTTTTT,CASSSRPGGGELFF
TRBJ2-7,.,15,TRBD1,TRBV7-2,TGTGCCAGCAGCTCTCCCCGACAGGGCTCTTACGAGCAGTACTTC,CASSSPRQGSYEQYF
TRBJ2-6,.,12,.,TRBV14,TGTGCCAGCCAGGGCAGTCAGTACGTCCTGACTTTC,CASQGSQYVLTF
TRBJ1-2,.,12,.,TRBV28,TGTGCCAGCAGTTTACAGGGGTATGGCTACACCTTC,CASSLQGYGYTF
TRBJ1-1,.,16,.,TRBV5-1,TGCGCCAGCAGCTTGGAGGCCGGCAGGGTCAGCACTGAAGCTTTCTTT,CASSLEAGRVSTEAFF
TRBJ2-7,.,14,TRBD2,TRBV6-5,TGTGCCAGCAGTCGACTAGCGGGGAATTACGAGCAGTACTTC,CASSRLAGNYEQYF
TRBJ1-1,few,14,.,TRBV27,TGTGCCAGCAGTTTAGGGCAGGGAGGCACTGAAGCTTTCTTT,CASSLGQGGTEAFF
TRBJ1-5,.,12,.,TRBV28,TGTGCCAGCACTACGGTCGGGGTGCCCCAGCATTTT,CASTTVGVPQHF
TRBJ1-1,.,13,.,TRBV7-9,TGTGCCAGCAGCTTAAAGGAGGGTTCTGAAGCTTTCTTT,CASSLKEGSEAFF
TRBJ1-1,few,12,TRBD1,TRBV7-9,TGTGCCAGCAACTCCCAGGACAGGGTAGCTTTCTTT,CASNSQDRVAFF
TRBJ2-1,.,14,TRBD2,TRBV19,TGTGCCTGTGGCACTAGCGGCTCCTACAATGAGCAGTTCTTC,CACGTSGSYNEQFF
TRBJ2-5,.,13,TRBD1,TRBV27,TGTGCCAGCAGCTGGGACAGCCAAGAGACCCAGTACTTC,CASSWDSQETQYF
TRBJ2-5,.,15,TRBD1,TRBV5-1,TGCGCCAGCAGCCCACTGGACAGGGTTCACGAGACCCAGTACTTC,CASSPLDRVHETQYF
TRBJ2-7,few,15,.,TRBV11-1,TGTGCCAGCAGCGGGGCCTGGGGTAGGAGCTACGAGCAGTACTTC,CASSGAWGRSYEQYF
TRBJ2-3,.,17,TRBD2,TRBV9,TGTGCCAGCAGCGTGGTCCCACGGGGGGGCGGGGTAGATACGCAGTATTTT,CASSVVPRGGGVDTQYF
TRBJ2-7,few,13,.,TRBV19,TGTGCCAGTAGTATACAGGGGTCCTACGAGCAGTACTTC,CASSIQGSYEQYF
TRBJ2-7,few,15,TRBD1,TRBV29-1,TGCAGCGTTCGCGTAGGACAGGTTGCGGTTTGGGAGCAGTACTTC,CSVRVGQVAVWEQYF
TRBJ2-2,.,15,.,TRBV5-1,TGCGCCAGCAGTTCAGGTCCCGAACGCGCCGGGGAGCTGTTTTTT,CASSSGPERAGELFF
TRBJ1-4,.,11,.,TRBV20-1,TGCAGTGCTAGAGACGACAGCCTCGGGTTTTTT,CSARDDSLGFF
TRBJ2-7,few,16,.,TRBV7-8,TGTGCCAGCAGGCTATTTCCACCGGGACAAGGGGACGAGCAGTACTTC,CASRLFPPGQGDEQYF
TRBJ2-2,once,18,TRBD1,TRBV11-2,TGTGCCAGCAGCCTCGGGACAGCCCTTCGATTTAACACCGGGGAGCTGTTTTTT,CASSLGTALRFNTGELFF
TRBJ1-3,.,16,TRBD1,TRBV5-4,TGTGCCAGCAGCCCCAGACAGGGGACCTCTGGAAACACCATATATTTT,CASSPRQGTSGNTIYF
TRBJ2-6,.,17,TRBD1,TRBV9,TGTGCCAGCAGCTTGACAGGGGGCGCGGTTCGGGCCAACGTCCTGACTTTC,CASSLTGGAVRANVLTF
TRBJ2-5,.,13,.,TRBV29-1,TGCAGCGTTGCGGGACAAAACCAAGAGACCCAGTACTTC,CSVAGQNQETQYF
TRBJ2-3,.,11,.,TRBV29-1,TGCAGCGTTGCTCGGGAGTTTACGCAGTATTTT,CSVAREFTQYF
TRBJ2-1,.,15,TRBD1,TRBV19,TGTGCCAGCCGCTCCATGGGACAGTCCTACAATGAGCAGTTCTTC,CASRSMGQSYNEQFF
TRBJ2-1,.,15,TRBD1,TRBV5-1,TGCGCCAGCGGGATGGACAGGGGGGACTACAATGAGCAGTTCTTC,CASGMDRGDYNEQFF
TRBJ2-1,.,16,TRBD2,TRBV9,TGTGCCAGCAGCGACGGGGGACTAGCGGTGTACAATGAGCAGTTCTTC,CASSDGGLAVYNEQFF
TRBJ1-1,.,14,TRBD1,TRBV5-4,TGTGCCAGCAGCCCGCGGGACAGGGTTACTGAAGCTTTCTTT,CASSPRDRVTEAFF
TRBJ2-3,.,14,.,TRBV6-5,TGTGCCAGCAGTTACAACGGGGGCACAGATACGCAGTATTTT,CASSYNGGTDTQYF